The clone carrying this T cell receptor (beta chain) was detected only a few times. Its target is unknown. This sample is part of a study of blood T cells in healthy people across ages. Findings of the study overall: Observed TCR beta diversity per million T cells went down as age went up. This fall followed a roughly linear course with age.

The CDR3 contains 12 residues. Per the germline V gene, CDR1 is SGHDN and CDR2 is FVKESK. V lost 0 bases, J lost 3 bases, and 3 bases lay in between. Alongside a J-beta primer mix, a sample-barcoded 5' primer served in a second PCR lasting about 6 to 11 cycles. All cDNA molecules were each tagged by a template-switch adaptor with 12 random nucleotides. TCRdb re-analysed the 5' RACE reads in MiXCR, keeping a single row per CDR3 protein. This sample has about 800,000 distinct CDR3 sequences, with roughly 25% found just once. This sample also appeared in a second study, on T cells of mothers and their children.

This chain joins TRBV14 and TRBJ2-7; D ambiguous. Specimen: blood. The receptor was derived from a boy aged 5-17 years in good health. The CDR3: CASSQEDYEQYF. As DNA, the CDR3 is TGTGCCAGCAGCCAAGAAGACTACGAGCAGTACTTC.